This T cell receptor (beta chain) was obtained from a study of cytomegalovirus exposure and HLA in healthy donors. Study outcomes and limitations: The authors excluded some V segments, including TRBV6-2 and TRBV6-3, as indistinguishable.

V was shortened by 2 bases and J by 2 bases, with 12 bases between the two germline ends. CDR1 MNHEY and CDR2 SVGAGI come from the germline V gene. This CDR3 spans 15 amino acids. Primers: 60 Vbeta forward and 13 Jbeta reverse. Libraries were prepared by immunoSEQ multiplex PCR; TCRdb keeps only in-frame clonotypes and omits some of them. The sample has about 180,000 clones, around 80% seen once. As to this clone: The antigen is not known.

Specimen: PBMCs. This clonotype was obtained from a girl aged 5-17 years in good health and CMV-seropositive. This rearrangement joins TRBV6-5 to TRBJ2-5; maybe TRBD1 (5 bases). CDR3 in amino acids: CASSYRPGAQETQYF. The CDR3 region has the DNA TGTGCCAGCAGTTACCGTCCTGGGGCACAAGAGACCCAGTACTTC.